This T cell receptor (beta chain) came from a study of identical twins. Whole-study findings and limits: Part of the zero-insertion signal could reflect confounding by invariant MAIT and iNKT cells. Models came in too low on out-of-frame TCR alpha sharing in monozygotic twins. Some out-of-frame alpha sequences were shared by twins, and these showed excess low generation probability.

This clonotype has a handful of counts. Its specificity is unknown. TCRdb called the 5' RACE reads again in MiXCR, with one record for every CDR3 protein. The sample holds some 600,000 distinct CDR3 sequences; roughly 7.1% are singletons and the top ten take roughly 1.6%. This CDR3 is 15 amino acids long. The germline V gene has CDR1 SGHTA and CDR2 FQGTGA. V shed 2 bases and J 6 bases; nucleotides not matched to a gene: 6. This same sample was also taken into another study, of yellow fever vaccine responses in identical twins.

The sequenced material came from PBMCs. V is TRBV7-3 and J is TRBJ2-1; 8 bases are a match to TRBD2. This TCR came from a woman aged 18 to 35 in good health. The CDR3 DNA sequence: TGTGCCAGCAGCTTACAATCGGGACTAGGCAATGAGCAGTTCTTC. Translating gives CASSLQSGLGNEQFF.